Listed below are T cell receptor beta chains from one sample, sequenced in a study of T-cell reconstitution after alpha-beta-depleted transplantation in children. TCRdb processed the PCR reads anew with MiXCR; each CDR3 protein has one entry. Found here are 330,000 or so distinct CDR3 sequences, over 9% of them singletons; the top ten hold roughly 7.1%. The sequences come from PBMCs, collected before TCRalphabeta/CD19-depleted stem cell transplant. The receptors stem from a boy in the first two years of life with acute myeloid leukemia, due to receive a stem cell transplant. Each CDR3 is given with its conserved first and last residue. Each record gives: D gene, V gene, clone size, J gene, CDR3 DNA, CDR3 protein. The D gene is left open where the match is weak. The listing skips clone size in some rows; elsewhere it reads once, few, many or a size class.

NA	TRBV28	many	TRBJ2-7	TGTGCCAGCAGTTTAGGGGGGATTGGGTACGAGCAGTACTTC	CASSLGGIGYEQYF
TRBD2	TRBV5-1	many	TRBJ2-5	TGCGCCAGCAGCTTGGTCCCGACTAGCGGGAGGGAAGAGACCCAGTACTTC	CASSLVPTSGREETQYF
TRBD1	TRBV11-3	NA	TRBJ2-2	TGTGCCAGCAGCTTTAACAGGGGAAAGTCCGGGGAGCTGTTTTTT	CASSFNRGKSGELFF
NA	TRBV28	NA	TRBJ1-5	TGTGCCAGCAGTTTGCGGGTCACCTCAACAGGGATCGCATATAGCAATCAGCCCCAGCATTTT	CASSLRVTSTGIAYSNQPQHF
NA	TRBV20-1	NA	TRBJ2-5	TGCAGCGCTCGGATTGGGGGGTTTGAGACCCAGTACTTC	CSARIGGFETQYF
TRBD2	TRBV5-6	many	TRBJ2-1	TGTGCCAGCAGCTTCGGGCTAGCGGGGGCCCCATCCTACAATGAGCAGTTCTTC	CASSFGLAGAPSYNEQFF
TRBD2	TRBV27	many	TRBJ2-3	TGTGCCAGCAGTTTACGCGTGGGACTAGCGGATAGGACAGATACGCAGTATTTT	CASSLRVGLADRTDTQYF
NA	TRBV7-9	NA	TRBJ1-4	TGTGCCAGCAGCTCAGTGGGGGGGCTGGGTGAAAAACTGTTTTTT	CASSSVGGLGEKLFF
TRBD2	TRBV6-1	NA	TRBJ2-7	TGTGCCATCTCGACCGGGACTAGCGTTCCCTACGAGCAGTACTTC	CAISTGTSVPYEQYF
NA	TRBV4-3	many	TRBJ2-7	TGCGCCAGCAGCCAAGAGGGCAACTTAAGGGTCTACGAGCAGTACTTC	CASSQEGNLRVYEQYF
NA	TRBV2	few	TRBJ1-5	TGTGCCAGCAGGGAAAGGGGCAATCAGCCCCAGCATTTT	CASRERGNQPQHF
TRBD2	TRBV28	NA	TRBJ2-1	TGTGCCAGCAGCCCCGGGACAGGGCTTAGCGGGAGGGCGAACAATGAGCAGTTCTTC	CASSPGTGLSGRANNEQFF
NA	TRBV5-1	few	TRBJ2-5	TGCGCCAGCAGCTTGGGAAGGACCGCGTACCAAGAGACCCAGTACTTC	CASSLGRTAYQETQYF
TRBD1	TRBV9	many	TRBJ2-5	TGTGCCAGCAGCGTCGGGACAGGGCGCGAGACCCAGTACTTC	CASSVGTGRETQYF
TRBD2	TRBV6-5	many	TRBJ2-1	TGTGCCAGCAGTTTTCGAGCGGGGGGGCCTAGCTCCTACAATGAGCAGTTCTTC	CASSFRAGGPSSYNEQFF
TRBD2	TRBV6-5	many	TRBJ2-7	TGTGCCAGCAGTTACTTGAGGCTAGCGGGAGGCGGGACCGCCACCGAGCAGTACTTC	CASSYLRLAGGGTATEQYF
NA	TRBV24-1	many	TRBJ1-5	TGTGCCACCAGTCCCTTGGGCGTCAATCAGCCCCAGCATTTT	CATSPLGVNQPQHF
TRBD2	TRBV7-9	few	TRBJ2-1	TGTGCCAGCAGCTATCCCCGAGGCGGGGGTATTTACAATGAGCAGTTCTTC	CASSYPRGGGIYNEQFF
TRBD2	TRBV7-2	once	TRBJ2-7	TGTGCCAGCAGCGGACCGGCTAGCGGACCTTCCTACGAGCAGTACTTC	CASSGPASGPSYEQYF
NA	TRBV6-5	many	TRBJ1-5	TGTGCCAGCAGTTACGCTGGGGACTCGGGCAATCAGCCCCAGCATTTT	CASSYAGDSGNQPQHF
TRBD2	TRBV20-1	few	TRBJ2-2	TGCAGTGCTAGAGATCTTAGCGGGAGGAGGAACACCGGGGAGCTGTTTTTT	CSARDLSGRRNTGELFF
NA	TRBV30	NA	TRBJ2-2	TGTGCCTGGAGTGAGGATGGGGCCGGGGAGCTGTTTTTT	CAWSEDGAGELFF
NA	TRBV20-1	many	TRBJ2-7	TGCAGTACCTCGACGGGACCCCGCTACGAGCAGTACTTC	CSTSTGPRYEQYF
NA	TRBV7-2	many	TRBJ2-7	TGTGCCAGCAGCCCTATGGGAAGCTCCTACGAGCAGTACTTC	CASSPMGSSYEQYF
NA	TRBV7-2	few	TRBJ2-1	TGTGCCAGCAGCTCCCCCCCTAGTGAGCAGTTCTTC	CASSSPPSEQFF
TRBD2	TRBV3-1	many	TRBJ2-7	TGTGCCAGCAGCCAAGCCCAACTAGCGGGAGGGCCCGACGAGCAGTACTTC	CASSQAQLAGGPDEQYF
NA	TRBV7-9	few	TRBJ2-3	TGTGCCAGCAGCGCTACAGTCATGGGCACAGATACGCAGTATTTT	CASSATVMGTDTQYF
TRBD1	TRBV29-1	many	TRBJ2-2	TGCAGCGTTCAGACAGGGGGGAGCACCGGGGAGCTGTTTTTT	CSVQTGGSTGELFF
NA	TRBV7-2	few	TRBJ2-7	TGTGCCAGCAGCTCCCCGAACTCCTACGAGCAGTACTTC	CASSSPNSYEQYF
NA	TRBV29-1	many	TRBJ2-4	TGCAGCGTTGAATCTTTAAACATTCAGTACTTC	CSVESLNIQYF
NA	TRBV12-3/TRBV12-4	many	TRBJ2-2	TGTGCCAGCAGCCTCGGGACGGTCACCGGGGAGCTGTTTTTT	CASSLGTVTGELFF
TRBD2	TRBV29-1	many	TRBJ2-2	TGCAGCGTGTCCGGGACTAGCGACACCGGGGAGCTGTTTTTT	CSVSGTSDTGELFF
NA	TRBV28	once	TRBJ1-1	TGTGCCAGCAGTTTAGAGGATAACACTGAAGCTTTCTTT	CASSLEDNTEAFF
NA	TRBV9	many	TRBJ2-1	TGTGCCAGCAGCTCGCGAGGACTTCAATACAATGAGCAGTTCTTC	CASSSRGLQYNEQFF
TRBD2	TRBV25-1	many	TRBJ2-1	TGTGCCAGCAGTGAATTTTTTACTAGCGGGAGCTCCTACAATGAGCAGTTCTTC	CASSEFFTSGSSYNEQFF
TRBD1	TRBV7-6	many	TRBJ2-3	TGTGCCAGCAGCCGACAGGGGGATAGCACAGATACGCAGTATTTT	CASSRQGDSTDTQYF
NA	TRBV15	NA	TRBJ2-1	TGTGCCACCAGCCCTAAGGGGGGGGGGAGCTCCTACAATGAGCAGTTCTTC	CATSPKGGGSSYNEQFF
NA	TRBV24-1	many	TRBJ1-2	TGTGCCACCAGTGACGGCCGGGACAACTATGGCTACACCTTC	CATSDGRDNYGYTF
NA	TRBV13	NA	TRBJ1-5	TGTGCCAGCAGCCCAGGACATGGTCGGAATCAGCCCCAGCATTTT	CASSPGHGRNQPQHF
TRBD2	TRBV7-3	NA	TRBJ2-3	TGTGCCAGCGGACTTACTAGCGGGCTAGGCGATACGCAGTATTTT	CASGLTSGLGDTQYF
NA	TRBV12-3/TRBV12-4	many	TRBJ2-1	TGTGCCAGCAGTTCCCCGGACAGCTCCTACAATGAGCAGTTCTTC	CASSSPDSSYNEQFF
TRBD1	TRBV10-3	few	TRBJ2-5	TGTGCCATCAGTCGCTCCGACAGGGGGGGCGAGACCCAGTACTTC	CAISRSDRGGETQYF
TRBD1	TRBV5-1	many	TRBJ2-2	TGCGCCAGCAGCCCCCCCGGACAGGGGGTAACCGGGGAGCTGTTTTTT	CASSPPGQGVTGELFF
TRBD2	TRBV7-2	many	TRBJ2-3	TGTGCCAGCACCTTAGGGCCTAGCGGGGATTCAGATACGCAGTATTTT	CASTLGPSGDSDTQYF
NA	TRBV12-3/TRBV12-4	few	TRBJ1-1	TGTGCCAGCAGTTTAGGGGACCTAGAGGGGAACACTGAAGCTTTCTTT	CASSLGDLEGNTEAFF
NA	TRBV27	many	TRBJ2-1	TGTGCCAGCAGGACAGGATCCCTCAATGAGCAGTTCTTC	CASRTGSLNEQFF
NA	TRBV25-1	many	TRBJ1-1	TGTGCCAGCAGTGAGTCCTCGGGGGGTGGCACTGAAGCTTTCTTT	CASSESSGGGTEAFF
NA	TRBV4-3	many	TRBJ2-1	TGCGCCAGCAGCCAAGATCCCGGGAATGAGCAGTTCTTC	CASSQDPGNEQFF
NA	TRBV11-2	many	TRBJ2-7	TGTGCCAGCAGCTTACGATGGGGCTCCTACGAGCAGTACTTC	CASSLRWGSYEQYF